This is a list of T cell receptor beta chains from one sample in a study of blood T cell repertoires in COVID-19. The assay was immunoSEQ multiplex PCR, and TCRdb's table has in-frame clones only and misses some. This sample yields approximately 240,000 clones, of which about 79% are seen a single time; 1.4% belongs to the top ten. The sequencing sample was made of peripheral blood. The receptors shown here come from a woman aged 40 to 50 who had recovered from COVID-19. Each CDR3 is given with its conserved first and last residue. The order of the fields is D gene, V gene, J gene, clone size, CDR3 DNA, CDR3 protein. A D gene is named only where the DNA matches it firmly. Clone sizes are given selectively: once, few, many, or a class where the clone is expanded.

>.|TRBV6-5|TRBJ1-5|.
TGTGCCAGCAGTTATCTCCATCCAACAGGGCCTCGGCCCCAGCATTTT
CASSYLHPTGPRPQHF
>.|TRBV18|TRBJ2-3|.
TGTGCCAGCTCACCATTGGGGGGTCACATAGGAAGCACAGATACGCAGTATTTT
CASSPLGGHIGSTDTQYF
>.|TRBV5-5|TRBJ1-1|.
TGTGCCAGCAGCGCGACAGGCCCCAACACTGAAGCTTTCTTT
CASSATGPNTEAFF
>TRBD1|TRBV7-9|TRBJ1-2|once
TGTGCCAGCAGCTTAGCGGGACAGGTAGCTTATGGCTACACCTTC
CASSLAGQVAYGYTF
>.|TRBV4-3|TRBJ1-2|.
TGCGCCAGCAGCCAAGATGCAGGCTTCGTCTATGGCTACACCTTC
CASSQDAGFVYGYTF
>.|TRBV6-4|TRBJ1-5|few
TGTGCCAGCAGCCAGGACAGTTCCAATCAGCCCCAGCATTTT
CASSQDSSNQPQHF
>.|TRBV7-9|TRBJ2-7|.
TGTGCCAGCAGCATAACAGGCTACGAGCAGTACTTC
CASSITGYEQYF
>TRBD2|TRBV7-6|TRBJ2-5|.
TGTGCCAGCACCAAGACCGTAGCGGGGACCAACCGGGCCCAGTACTTC
CASTKTVAGTNRAQYF
>.|TRBV27|TRBJ1-6|.
TGTGCCAGCAGTTCAGGGGAAAGAGCCTATAATTCACCCCTCCACTTT
CASSSGERAYNSPLHF
>TRBD2|TRBV10-3|TRBJ2-5|once
TGTGCCATCAGTGAGGTGCAGCGGGGGGGCGAGACCCAGTACTTC
CAISEVQRGGETQYF
>TRBD1|TRBV6-4|TRBJ2-1|.
TGTGCCAGGGACAGGGACCATGAGCAGTTCTTC
CARDRDHEQFF